The present entry profiles one T cell receptor (beta chain) with its context. Its antigen is not identified. These data originate in a study of T cell responses to AZD1222 COVID-19 vaccine. Trimming took 4 bases from V and 4 from J, leaving 7 bases between them. The CDR3 contains 12 residues. Looked up from germline, CDR1 is LNHDA and CDR2 is SQIVND (reference sequence). Assay: immunoSEQ multiplex PCR; the TCRdb copy retains only in-frame clones and omits some. This table holds approximately 110,000 clones, around 90% found once. Study outcomes and limitations: With dominance at 160-218 and 743-854, vaccine-associated CD4 TCRs spanned spike. With two AZD1222 doses given, Spike-specific TCR breadth and depth both rose.

The sample consisted of peripheral blood, taken on day 0 of AZD1222 vaccination. This receptor was obtained from an adult in good health. This sequence joins TRBV19 and TRBJ1-1; D unclear. This CDR3 reads CASSSVGTEAFF. The CDR3 bases are TGTGCCAGTAGTAGCGTGGGCACTGAAGCTTTCTTT.